Sequencing of this T cell receptor beta chain was carried out in a study of blood T cell repertoires in COVID-19. Study-wide context: Specimens from acute and convalescent COVID-19 originated in the United States, Italy and Spain. PBMCs, B-cell-depleted T cells, or T cells provided the cDNA or gDNA that made up the material.

How the authors handled the data: Researchers report that nucleated cell counts were estimated from reference gene primer amplification. Assay used: immunoSEQ multiplex PCR; TCRdb lists only in-frame clones, some missing. That table is the source of V, J and clone size, and D and trimming were worked out from the DNA. Among 300,000 to 350,000 clones listed, 90% were seen once. Per germline, CDR1 LNHNV and CDR2 YYDKDF (reference sequence). Trimming cost V 8 bases and J 4 bases, with 17 bases left between them. The length of the CDR3 is 14 residues. Participants reported their clinical history, and cohort assignment relied on those reports.

The origin of this receptor is a young woman with acute COVID-19. Sequencing was carried out using PBMCs or T cells enriched from blood (not recorded which). The V call is TRBV15, the J call TRBJ2-5; D is uncertain. The CDR3 here is CATQSSSVSETQYF. The CDR3 region has the DNA TGTGCCACCCAGAGTAGCTCTGTCTCAGAGACCCAGTACTTC. Full variable domain (outside the CDR3, taken from reference TRBV15 and TRBJ2-5): DAMVIQNPRYQVTQFGKPVTLSCSQTLNHNVMYWYQQKSSQAPKLLFHYYDKDFNNEADTPDNFQSRRPNTSFCFLDIRSPGLGDTAMYLCATQSSSVSETQYFGPGTRLLVL.